Shown below are 32 T cell receptor beta chains from a single sample sequenced in a study of T-cell reconstitution after alpha-beta-depleted transplantation in children. A TCRbeta library incorporating unique molecular identifiers was prepared. TCRdb recomputed calls from the PCR reads with MiXCR, one row per CDR3 protein. Of about a million distinct CDR3 sequences in the sample, about 29% were seen once. Sequencing used PBMCs, mostly from graft donor cells, obtained 360 days after TCRalphabeta/CD19-depleted stem cell transplant. These receptors all come from a boy younger than two who had a stem cell transplant for SCID, so the T cells may come from the graft donor.

CDR3 protein: CASSQDRASGASYNEQFF. The CDR3 nucleotides read TGCGCCAGCAGCCAAGATCGCGCTAGCGGCGCCTCCTACAATGAGCAGTTCTTC. This sequence joins TRBV4-3 and TRBJ2-1; 7 bases align to TRBD2. The CDR3 covers 18 residues. V lost 0 bases, J lost 0 bases, and 8 bases stayed unmatched. Germline-derived CDR1 and CDR2 are LGHNA and YSLEER.

About this clonotype itself: With a much larger clone just one base away, this may be a read error. The chain has TRBV10-2 and TRBJ2-5; D is unresolved. This CDR3 has 12 residues. Germline CDR1 WSHSY, CDR2 SAAADI. The CDR3 DNA sequence: TGCGCCAGCAGCGCTCCCCAACAGACCCAGTACTTC. As protein: CASSAPQQTQYF.

V and J are TRBV20-1 and TRBJ2-1; 9 bases map to TRBD1. The CDR3 runs to 16 residues. V lost 6 bases, J lost 0 bases, and 9 bases stayed unmatched. Germline CDR1 DFQATT, CDR2 SNEGSKA (reference sequence). The chain's CDR3 is CSAVSGQGYSYNEQFF. The CDR3 bases are TGCAGTGCCGTTTCGGGACAGGGCTACTCCTACAATGAGCAGTTCTTC.

The chain joins TRBV5-6 to TRBJ2-1, with no clear D. This CDR3 spans 15 amino acids. The germline CDR1 and CDR2 sequences are SGHDT and YYEEEE. V was cut by 2 bases and J by 5 bases, with 14 bases left in between. The CDR3 region has the DNA TGTGCCAGCAGCTTTGGTCTAGAGATAAACAATGAGCAGTTCTTC. As protein: CASSFGLEINNEQFF. The full variable domain, with the rest looked up from reference TRBV5-6 and TRBJ2-1, is DAGVTQSPTHLIKTRGQQVTLRCSPKSGHDTVSWYQQALGQGPQFIFQYYEEEERQRGNFPDRFSGHQFPNYSSELNVNALLLGDSALYLCASSFGLEINNEQFFGPGTRLTVL.

This clonotype was detected a few times. This chain joins TRBV9 and TRBJ2-7; D is unresolved. The V end was cut by 1 base, the J end by 2 bases, with 10 bases between. Germline lookup yields CDR1 SGDLS and CDR2 YYNGEE. The CDR3 is 14 amino acids. The CDR3 spells CASSVRPATYEQYF. As DNA, the CDR3 is TGTGCCAGCAGCGTAAGGCCAGCTACCTACGAGCAGTACTTC.

The V call is TRBV28, the J call TRBJ1-1; tentative D call: TRBD1 (5 bases). The CDR3 loop spans 14 amino acids. V was clipped by 5 bases and J by 1 base, with 11 bases between them. Per germline, CDR1 MDHEN and CDR2 SYDVKM. CDR3 sequence (DNA): TGTGCCAGCAGTAATCTGGGGGGGAACACTGAAGCTTTCTTT. Translating it yields CASSNLGGNTEAFF.

This clonotype was found a few times. CDR3 amino acids: CSADRGLNNEQFF. The CDR3 DNA follows: TGCAGCGCAGACAGGGGACTTAACAATGAGCAGTTCTTC. The rearrangement uses TRBV29-1 and TRBJ2-1; 8 nucleotides agree with TRBD1. The V gene's germline CDR1 is SQVTM and CDR2 ANQGSEA. With V trimmed by 7 bases and J by 5 bases, 7 bases remained unmatched. The CDR3 is 13 amino acids.

The chain employs TRBV19 and TRBJ2-1; 12 bases match TRBD2. The germline V gene has CDR1 LNHDA and CDR2 SQIVND (reference sequence). Unmatched junction bases numbered 10, after V lost 5 bases and J lost 2 bases. The CDR3 length is 18 residues. The DNA for the CDR3 is TGTGCCAGTAGTTCACTAGCGGGGGGAATCTTCGCCTACAATGAGCAGTTCTTC. Protein: CASSSLAGGIFAYNEQFF.

This clonotype was counted only a few times. This chain joins TRBV29-1 and TRBJ1-2; 9 bases fit TRBD1. Germline lookup yields CDR1 SQVTM and CDR2 ANQGSEA. The ends lost 6 bases at V and 8 bases at J; junction bases unmatched: 10. The CDR3 is made up of 13 amino acids. CDR3 nucleotide sequence: TGCAGCGTACCGGGACAGGGCGTATCGGGCTACACCTTC. It translates to CSVPGQGVSGYTF.

V gene TRBV4-1 combines with J gene TRBJ2-2; D tentatively reads TRBD1 or TRBD2 (6 bases each). Trimming pared 0 bases from V and 5 bases from J, leaving 13 bases between. Germline CDR1 is MGHRA and CDR2 is YSYEKL. The CDR3 length is 16 residues. As DNA, the CDR3 is TGCGCCAGCAGCCAAGACAGAGGGGGGAGAACCGGGGAGCTGTTTTTT. It translates to CASSQDRGGRTGELFF.

The V gene is TRBV5-5, the J gene TRBJ2-5, with 7 bases matching TRBD1. V lost 2 bases and J lost 1; bases outside the gene matches: 5. Per germline, CDR1 SGHKS and CDR2 YYEKEE (reference sequence). The CDR3 spans 15 residues. The CDR3 sequence is CASSFPRQGQETQYF. In DNA, the CDR3 is TGTGCCAGCAGCTTTCCTAGACAGGGCCAAGAGACCCAGTACTTC.

The chain has TRBV9 and TRBJ2-1; perhaps TRBD2 as D (5 bases). This CDR3 contains 16 residues. In germline, CDR1 is SGDLS, CDR2 YYNGEE. V was trimmed by 0 bases and J by 1 base, leaving 11 bases between them. The CDR3 DNA sequence: TGTGCCAGCAGCGTAGGGGCAGGACTTTCCTACAATGAGCAGTTCTTC. Its translation is CASSVGAGLSYNEQFF.

The J gene is TRBJ2-1, the V gene TRBV20-1, with D possibly being TRBD1 (6 bases). The CDR3 totals 15 residues. Germline V gene lookup returns CDR1 DFQATT and CDR2 SNEGSKA (reference sequence). V was cut by 5 bases and J by 7 bases, with 21 bases left in between. The CDR3 protein is CSAQTYRVGGNEQFF. CDR3 in DNA: TGCAGTGCTCAAACCTACAGGGTCGGCGGGAATGAGCAGTTCTTC.

The chain combines TRBV20-1 with TRBJ2-5; 8 bases are a match to TRBD2. There are 18 residues in the CDR3. Germline CDR1 reads DFQATT; CDR2 reads SNEGSKA (reference sequence). Trimming cost V 0 bases and J 1 base; bases outside gene matches: 13. The DNA of the CDR3 is TGCAGTGCTAGAGATGGTCTGGGAGAGCGGGGGTTCCAAGAGACCCAGTACTTC. Protein sequence: CSARDGLGERGFQETQYF.

This clonotype was counted a few times. The CDR3 region is CAISGRDRGAYEQYF. The DNA of the CDR3 is TGTGCCATCAGTGGCCGAGACAGGGGGGCGTACGAGCAGTACTTC. This sequence joins TRBV10-3 and TRBJ2-7; 9 bases map to TRBD1. Germline CDR1 reads ENHRY; CDR2 reads SYGVKD. This CDR3 has 15 amino acids. The trim removed 4 bases at V and 4 bases at J, leaving 8 bases unmatched.

The DNA of the CDR3 is TGTGCCAGCAGGGGGGACAGGAACCATGAGCAGTTCTTC. The encoded protein is CASRGDRNHEQFF. The chain combines TRBV12-3 or TRBV12-4 with TRBJ2-1, with 8 bases lining up with TRBD1. The trim removed 6 bases at V and 8 bases at J, leaving 6 bases unmatched. The CDR3 sequence is 13 residues long.

CDR3 sequence: CASSFGLAGATSTDTQYF. CDR3 bases: TGCGCCAGCAGCTTCGGACTAGCGGGGGCCACTAGCACAGATACGCAGTATTTT. The chain joins TRBV5-1 to TRBJ2-3; the match to TRBD2 covers 13 bases. J lost 0 bases, V lost 2 bases, and 6 bases had no gene match. Germline CDR1 SGHRS, CDR2 YFSETQ. The length of the CDR3 is 18 residues.

The count of this clonotype is one. J is TRBJ2-4 and V is TRBV6-5; D is uncertain. The CDR3 covers 14 residues. Trimming took off 2 bases at V and 0 bases at J, with 5 bases between the two ends. Germline CDR1 MNHEY, CDR2 SVGAGI. CDR3 nucleotide sequence: TGTGCCAGCAGTTACGGGCCAGCCAAAAACATTCAGTACTTC. Amino acid sequence: CASSYGPAKNIQYF.

CDR3 in DNA: TGTGCCAGCAGTGGTACAGGGAAGGCCTTCTACGAGCAGTACTTC. It is translated as CASSGTGKAFYEQYF. The genes are TRBV2 and TRBJ2-7; TRBD1 is a possible D gene (6 bases). Germline CDR1 is SNHLY and CDR2 is FYNNEI. The CDR3 is 15 residues long. V was pared by 4 bases and J by 3 bases, with 16 bases between.

The chain recombines TRBV19 with TRBJ2-7, with D perhaps matching TRBD1 (8 bases). The CDR3 has 14 amino acids. Trimming left V 6 bases short and J 4 bases short, with 16 bases between. Germline V lookup: CDR1 LNHDA, CDR2 SQIVND (reference sequence). The CDR3 nucleotides are TGTGCCAGTAGCCCCGCACAGGGGGGGTACGAGCAGTACTTC. This sequence encodes CASSPAQGGYEQYF.

This clonotype was picked up many times. The chain has TRBV29-1 and TRBJ2-5; 8 positions match TRBD1. The CDR3 has 14 residues. After removal of 1 base from V and 5 bases from J, the junction contained 6 bases not matched to a gene. The germline CDR1 and CDR2 sequences are SQVTM and ANQGSEA. The DNA for the CDR3 is TGCAGCGTTGAAGTCAGGGGGCGCGGGGAGACCCAGTACTTC. It yields the protein CSVEVRGRGETQYF. Based on the CDR3 plus reference TRBV29-1 and TRBJ2-5, the full variable domain is SAVISQKPSRDICQRGTSLTIQCQVDSQVTMMFWYRQQPGQSLTLIATANQGSEATYESGFVIDKFPISRPNLTFSTLTVSNMSPEDSSIYLCSVEVRGRGETQYFGPGTRLLVL.

This clonotype has only a few counts. The J gene is TRBJ2-7, the V gene TRBV28; tentative D call: TRBD2 (7 bases). The CDR3 consists of 15 residues. Germline loops: CDR1 MDHEN, CDR2 SYDVKM. Trimming took off 4 bases at V and 1 base at J, with 14 bases between the two ends. CDR3 amino acids: CASSSRGGGSYEQYF. The CDR3 DNA reads as TGTGCCAGCAGTTCTCGGGGAGGGGGGTCCTACGAGCAGTACTTC.

This clonotype came up many times. V gene TRBV4-2 combines with J gene TRBJ2-1; unclear D gene. The CDR3 has 13 amino acids. Per the germline V gene, CDR1 is LGHNA and CDR2 is YNFKEQ. The V and J ends lost 1 base and 6 bases respectively, with 7 bases between them. The CDR3 region is CASSQGTSNEQFF. CDR3 nucleotide sequence: TGTGCCAGCAGCCAAGGGACGAGCAATGAGCAGTTCTTC.

The rearrangement joins TRBV7-6 to TRBJ2-5; 10 bases map to TRBD1. The CDR3 has 18 amino acids. The ends lost 2 bases at V and 1 base at J; junction bases unmatched: 10. CDR1 is SGHVS and CDR2 is FNYEAQ in the germline V gene. The CDR3 here is CASSLKLGDRGFQETQYF. CDR3 coding DNA: TGTGCCAGCAGCTTAAAATTGGGGGACAGGGGTTTCCAAGAGACCCAGTACTTC.

The chain joins TRBV20-1 to TRBJ2-2, with 7 bases identical to TRBD2. The germline gives CDR1 DFQATT, CDR2 SNEGSKA (reference sequence). V lost 5 bases and J lost 0; bases outside the gene matches: 9. The CDR3 has 16 residues. In DNA form, the CDR3 reads TGCAGTGCTGATGGCTCTAGCGGTCCGAACACCGGGGAGCTGTTTTTT. Translation gives CSADGSSGPNTGELFF.

The chain couples TRBV7-9 to TRBJ2-7, with 7 bases identical to TRBD2. The CDR3 contains 12 residues. The V and J ends lost 6 bases and 6 bases, in that order; junction bases with no gene match: 5. The germline CDR1 and CDR2 sequences are SEHNR and FQNEAQ (reference sequence). The CDR3 region is CASRQLAPEQYF. The CDR3 DNA reads TGTGCCAGCAGACAACTAGCGCCCGAGCAGTACTTC.

The table lists this clonotype with a few counts. The chain joins TRBV12-3 or TRBV12-4 to TRBJ2-7, with 8 bases fitting TRBD2. The CDR3 is 16 residues long. V shed 5 bases and J 2 bases; nucleotides not matched to a gene: 11. The CDR3 DNA reads TGTGCCAGCAGTCCCCCTGGCGGGGGGCTACCCTACGAGCAGTACTTC. It specifies CASSPPGGGLPYEQYF.

Only one count was recorded for this clonotype. The chain recombines TRBV20-1 with TRBJ2-7, with 8 bases fitting TRBD1. CDR3 size: 11 residues. The trim removed 4 bases at V and 10 bases at J, leaving 6 bases unmatched. Germline CDR1 DFQATT, CDR2 SNEGSKA (reference sequence). The CDR3, as DNA: TGCAGTGCTACCGGACAGGGAGGCCAGTACTTC. Translating it yields CSATGQGGQYF.

J is TRBJ2-5 and V is TRBV7-6; weak D call: TRBD2 (5 bases). V was clipped by 5 bases and J by 9 bases, with 10 bases between them. The CDR3 has 11 residues. CDR1 SGHVS and CDR2 FNYEAQ come from the germline V gene. CDR3: CASSAMGAQYF. CDR3 in DNA: TGTGCCAGCAGCGCCATGGGAGCCCAGTACTTC.

The gene calls are TRBV6-1 and TRBJ1-2; 9 bases map to TRBD1. This CDR3 has 14 residues. Germline V CDR1 and CDR2: MNHNS, SASEGT. V lost 6 bases, J lost 4 bases, and 6 bases stayed unmatched. CDR3 sequence: CASSRTGATYGYTF. The CDR3 nucleotides read TGTGCCAGCAGCCGGACAGGGGCTACCTATGGCTACACCTTC.

J is TRBJ2-3 and V is TRBV28, with TRBD1 matching over 10 bases. Germline lookup yields CDR1 MDHEN and CDR2 SYDVKM. The CDR3 has 15 amino acids. The ends lost 2 bases at V and 6 bases at J; junction bases unmatched: 5. CDR3: CASSLRRQGADTQYF. CDR3 in DNA: TGTGCCAGCAGTTTAAGGAGACAGGGGGCGGATACGCAGTATTTT.

The chain is built from TRBV3-1 and TRBJ2-3, with D possibly matching TRBD1 (6 bases). This CDR3 has 15 residues. Trimming took 4 bases from V and 0 from J, leaving 11 bases between them. The germline gives CDR1 LGHDT, CDR2 YNNKEL (reference sequence). As DNA, the CDR3 is TGTGCCAGCAGCCCTCCTACAGGGAGCACAGATACGCAGTATTTT. Translation gives CASSPPTGSTDTQYF.